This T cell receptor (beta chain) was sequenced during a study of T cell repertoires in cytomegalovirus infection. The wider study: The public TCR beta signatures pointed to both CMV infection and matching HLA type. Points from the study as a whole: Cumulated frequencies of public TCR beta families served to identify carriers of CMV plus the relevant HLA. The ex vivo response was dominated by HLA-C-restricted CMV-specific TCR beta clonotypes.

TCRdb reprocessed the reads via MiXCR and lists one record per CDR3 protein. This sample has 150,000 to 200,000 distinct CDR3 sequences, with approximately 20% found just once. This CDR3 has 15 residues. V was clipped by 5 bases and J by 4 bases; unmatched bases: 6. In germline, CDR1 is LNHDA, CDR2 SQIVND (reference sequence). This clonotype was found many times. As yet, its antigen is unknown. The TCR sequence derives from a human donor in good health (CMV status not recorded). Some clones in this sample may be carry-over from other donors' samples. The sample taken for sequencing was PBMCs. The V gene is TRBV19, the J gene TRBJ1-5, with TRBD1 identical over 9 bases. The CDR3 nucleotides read TGTGCCAGTAGTGAGGGACAGGGTAAGAATCAGCCCCAGCATTTT. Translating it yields CASSEGQGKNQPQHF.